This T cell receptor (beta chain) was retrieved from a study of T cells after yellow fever vaccination. Comment on this clonotype: Its specificity is unknown.

Each CDR3 protein gets one entry after TCRdb re-called the 5' RACE reads with MiXCR. Found here are 500,000 to 650,000 distinct CDR3 sequences, roughly 14% of them singletons; the top ten hold around 15%. General study results and limits: Reappearance after the booster was observed for most primary-vaccination clones (about 96% CD4, about 91% CD8).

This CDR3 comprises 14 residues. The germline V and J ends were trimmed by 5 bases and 5 bases, with 16 bases remaining between them. Germline CDR1 is LNHDA and CDR2 is SQIVND (reference sequence). The sequencing used PBMCs, collected on the day of the yellow fever booster vaccination. The source of this sequence is a man aged 25 to 40 who received the YFV17D yellow fever vaccine. The J gene is TRBJ2-7, the V gene TRBV19, with D perhaps matching TRBD1 or TRBD2 (5 bases each). CDR3 amino acids: CASSGRDRINEQYF. The CDR3 DNA reads as TGTGCCAGTAGTGGCCGGGACCGGATCAACGAGCAGTACTTC.